Following are 6 T cell receptor beta chains from one sample sequenced in a study of patients and donors after allogeneic stem cell transplantation. A single record per CDR3 protein comes from TCRdb applying MiXCR to the RT-PCR reads. Here the sample spans some 230,000 distinct CDR3 sequences, 14% being singletons. Sequencing was performed on blood, either unsorted or a sorted T cell fraction (not recorded which). These receptors were taken from a human donor who was either an allogeneic HSCT recipient or a stem cell or donor lymphocyte infusion donor (not recorded which). It is not recorded whose cells these are; they may come from a transplant donor.

This clonotype showed up many times. The J gene is TRBJ1-1, the V gene TRBV18, with D unclear. The germline CDR1 and CDR2 sequences are KGHSH and LQKENI. This CDR3 spans 12 amino acids. Trimming took off 4 bases at V and 8 bases at J, with 11 bases between the two ends. The CDR3 bases are TGTGCCAGCTCACAAGTCATAAGGGAAGCTTTCTTT. Amino acids: CASSQVIREAFF.

The chain uses TRBV7-2 and TRBJ2-1, with 10 bases identical to TRBD2. Germline V gene lookup returns CDR1 SGHTA and CDR2 FQGNSA. Unmatched junction bases numbered 6, after V lost 2 bases and J lost 8 bases. The CDR3 is 15 amino acids. CDR3 residues: CASSLQRGGLYEQFF. CDR3 nucleotides: TGTGCCAGCAGCTTACAGCGGGGGGGATTATATGAGCAGTTCTTC. Looking up the rest from reference TRBV7-2 and TRBJ2-1 gives the full variable domain: GAGVSQSPSNKVTEKGKDVELRCDPISGHTALYWYRQSLGQGLEFLIYFQGNSAPDKSGLPSDRFSAERTGGSVSTLTIQRTQQEDSAVYLCASSLQRGGLYEQFFGPGTRLTVL.

The V gene is TRBV7-8, the J gene TRBJ2-7; D unresolved. There are 12 residues in the CDR3. Trimming shortened V by 2 bases and J by 3 bases, and 5 bases separated the two germline ends. Germline values: CDR1 SGHVS, CDR2 FQNEAQ. The CDR3 loop is CASSLTNYEQYF. The CDR3 nucleotides are TGTGCCAGCAGCTTAACCAACTACGAGCAGTACTTC.

This clonotype was seen a handful of times. As DNA, the CDR3 is TGTGCCAGCAGCGCCCTCCGGGGGAACCAAGAGACCCAGTACTTC. It is translated as CASSALRGNQETQYF. The rearrangement joins TRBV9 to TRBJ2-5; D may be TRBD2 (6 bases). Germline V gene sequence: CDR1 SGDLS, CDR2 YYNGEE. V was shortened by 3 bases and J by 0 bases, with 12 bases between the two germline ends. The CDR3 totals 15 residues. Full variable domain (missing parts from reference TRBV9 and TRBJ2-5): DSGVTQTPKHLITATGQRVTLRCSPRSGDLSVYWYQQSLDQGLQFLIQYYNGEERAKGNILERFSAQQFPDLHSELNLSSLELGDSALYFCASSALRGNQETQYFGPGTRLLVL.

At least ten counts were recorded for this clonotype. The chain uses TRBV7-2 and TRBJ1-6; no reliable D call. This CDR3 spans 15 amino acids. With 2 bases removed from V and 5 bases from J, the gap between germline ends came to 10 bases. The germline gives CDR1 SGHTA, CDR2 FQGNSA. The CDR3 DNA reads TGTGCCAGCAGCTTAACGGGCCTCGATAATTCACCCCTCCACTTT. It codes for CASSLTGLDNSPLHF.

The genes are TRBV19 and TRBJ2-2; D uncertain. Germline V lookup: CDR1 LNHDA, CDR2 SQIVND (reference sequence). V gave up 3 bases and J gave up 8 bases, with 10 bases separating them. There are 13 residues in the CDR3. The CDR3 region has the DNA TGTGCCAGTAGTATGGTGTGGCGGGGGGAGCTGTTTTTT. Translation: CASSMVWRGELFF.